Given below is one TCR beta chain in context. The antigen it recognizes is unknown. Per-base quality was not reported, and no clone a single base away is much larger than it. Adults with ileal or ileocolonic Crohn's disease and an indication for ileocolonic resection were eligible for inclusion. Before DNA extraction, whole ileal mucosal biopsies were kept frozen at -80 degrees C. A TRizol-based method was used to extract genomic DNA from the frozen whole biopsies, and the DNA was quantified with a NanoDrop 2000 spectrophotometer. CDR1 and CDR2 were assigned from the germline V gene (reference sequence) as MNHEY and SMNVEV. A distance of 11 bases separates the germline ends of V and J, which lose 3 bases and 2 bases respectively. The CDR3 runs 14 residues from the cysteine to the phenylalanine. CDR3 DNA is the only sequence kept; it has 42 bases, read in frame from the first base. This entry is derived from a study of T cell repertoires in ileal Crohn's disease (dated by TCRdb to the late 2010s). Broadly, across the study: The median duration of disease was approximately 8.3 years, and at the time of surgery 35% of patients were active smokers. Every patient underwent surgery because of a complication, which was stricturing disease in approximately 61% of cases and penetrating disease in about 39%. Roughly half of the patients were given postoperative therapy, with around eleven receiving thiopurines and under 20 receiving anti-TNF agents. A prospective multicentre cohort supplied the approximately 56 Crohn's disease patients whose TCR repertoires were analysed. Running in parallel with the study was a multicentre cohort set up to find predictors of early endoscopic recurrence following ileocolonic resection. Endoscopic postoperative recurrence was defined by a Rutgeerts score above i0. A total of roughly 170 mucosal samples from approximately 60 patients were sequenced, with samples obtained at several locations on the surgical specimen and at postoperative endoscopy. The study at large found these results: A significantly higher proportion of clonal expansions was observed in active smokers at surgery than in non-smokers (about 25% vs 20%, p=0.02). Endoscopic recurrence was found to be associated with higher high-frequency clone percentages at surgery, and recurrence was observed in all patients with clonality above 26.8% (18/57). Compared with CD4 T cells, sorted CD8 T cells contained more high-frequency clones, which suggests that the mucosal expansions were mostly CD8. Mucosal CD4 and CD8 T cells were sorted and sequenced only in a subgroup of patients, whose size was not stated.

Around 0.45 micrograms of biopsy DNA per sample were submitted for commercial TCRB immunosequencing. A two-step, amplification bias-controlled multiplex PCR was used by Adaptive Biotechnology to amplify CDR3 regions from genomic DNA. Primers covering every V and J gene segment were used in the first PCR, while barcodes and Illumina adapters were added in the second PCR. CDR3 libraries were sequenced on an Illumina instrument. The paper's data handling went like this. The analysis used both the pipelines supplied by the vendor and custom analysis of the raw data in R/Bioconductor with R version 3.3.0. Clonality, which ranges from 0 to 1, was calculated as the inverse of the normalised Shannon entropy across all productive clones. High-frequency clones were defined as the share of the repertoire occupied by the top 100 clones, with only clones passing a 95% confidence test being retained. The Simpson index measured repertoire diversity, and the Morisita-Horn index measured overlap between samples. This is the immuneACCESS table as TCRdb keeps it, with only in-frame sequences that have V and J called. A part of the clones is gone; compared with another copy, unresolved V genes explain less than half, and the rest is unexplained. D and trimming were read from the DNA, whereas the V and J calls and clone size are those reported in that table. The sample table records approximately 29,000 clones; roughly 81% of these occur just once. Together, the top ten hold roughly 5.4% of the sample.

The TCR comes from an adult with Crohn's disease. The chain was built from TRBV27 and TRBJ2-7; the D gene cannot be resolved reliably. The material sequenced was ileal tissue. The sequenced DNA is TGTGCCAGCAGTTTGACGGAGACGGCCTACGAGCAGTACTTC. Its protein product is CASSLTETAYEQYF.